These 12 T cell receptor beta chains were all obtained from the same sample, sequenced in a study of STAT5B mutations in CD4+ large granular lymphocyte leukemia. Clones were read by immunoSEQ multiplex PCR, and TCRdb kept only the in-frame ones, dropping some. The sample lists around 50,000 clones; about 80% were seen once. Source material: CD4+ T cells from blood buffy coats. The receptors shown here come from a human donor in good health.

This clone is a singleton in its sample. The CDR3 protein is CAISEGAEQYF. The CDR3 DNA sequence: TGTGCCATCAGTGAGGGGGCCGAGCAGTACTTC. This chain joins TRBV10-3 and TRBJ2-7, with a possible D match to TRBD1 (5 bases). Germline lookup yields CDR1 ENHRY and CDR2 SYGVKD. V was clipped by 2 bases and J by 6 bases, with 5 bases between them. The CDR3 totals 11 residues.

The DNA of the CDR3 is TGCGCCAGCAGCTCCGTGACAGGGGCCCAAGAGACCCAGTACTTC. Protein: CASSSVTGAQETQYF. This chain connects TRBV5-1 to TRBJ2-5, with 8 bases identical to TRBD1. J was trimmed by 1 base and V by 3 bases; bases with no gene match: 5. The CDR3 is 15 amino acids. Germline assignment: CDR1 SGHRS and CDR2 YFSETQ.

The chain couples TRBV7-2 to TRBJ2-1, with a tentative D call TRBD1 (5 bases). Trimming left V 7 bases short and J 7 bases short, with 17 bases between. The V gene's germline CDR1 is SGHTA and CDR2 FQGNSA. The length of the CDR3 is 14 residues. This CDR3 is CASTARQGWNEQFF. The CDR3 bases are TGTGCCAGCACCGCCCGGCAGGGCTGGAATGAGCAGTTCTTC. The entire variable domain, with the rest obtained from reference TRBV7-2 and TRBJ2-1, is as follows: GAGVSQSPSNKVTEKGKDVELRCDPISGHTALYWYRQSLGQGLEFLIYFQGNSAPDKSGLPSDRFSAERTGGSVSTLTIQRTQQEDSAVYLCASTARQGWNEQFFGPGTRLTVL.

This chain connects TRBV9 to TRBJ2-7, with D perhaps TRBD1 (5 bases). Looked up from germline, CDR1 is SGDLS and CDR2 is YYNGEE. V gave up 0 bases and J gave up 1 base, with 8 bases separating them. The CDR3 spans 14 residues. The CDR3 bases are TGTGCCAGCAGCGTAGCAGGGATGTCCTACGAGCAGTACTTC. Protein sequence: CASSVAGMSYEQYF.

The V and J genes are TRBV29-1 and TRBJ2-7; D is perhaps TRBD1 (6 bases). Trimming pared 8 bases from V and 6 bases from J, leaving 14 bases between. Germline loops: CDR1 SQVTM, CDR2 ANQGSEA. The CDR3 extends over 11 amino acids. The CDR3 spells CSLKRGTEQYF. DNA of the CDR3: TGCAGCCTCAAGAGGGGGACCGAGCAGTACTTC.

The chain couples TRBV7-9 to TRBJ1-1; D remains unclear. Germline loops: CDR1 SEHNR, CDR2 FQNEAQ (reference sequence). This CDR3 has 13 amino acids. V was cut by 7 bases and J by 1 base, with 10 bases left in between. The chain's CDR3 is CASIQVSNTEAFF. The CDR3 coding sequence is TGTGCCAGCATCCAGGTTTCGAACACTGAAGCTTTCTTT.

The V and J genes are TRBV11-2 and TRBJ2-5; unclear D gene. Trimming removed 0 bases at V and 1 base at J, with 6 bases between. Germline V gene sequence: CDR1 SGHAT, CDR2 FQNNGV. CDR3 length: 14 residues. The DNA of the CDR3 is TGTGCCAGCAGCTTAGAACTCGCCCAAGAGACCCAGTACTTC. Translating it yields CASSLELAQETQYF.

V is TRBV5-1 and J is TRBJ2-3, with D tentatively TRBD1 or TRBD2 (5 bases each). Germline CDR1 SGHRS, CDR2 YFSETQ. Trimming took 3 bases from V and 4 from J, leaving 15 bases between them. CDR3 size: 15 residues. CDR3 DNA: TGCGCCAGCAGCTCCGTGTCCGGGACCCCAGATACGCAGTATTTT. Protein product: CASSSVSGTPDTQYF. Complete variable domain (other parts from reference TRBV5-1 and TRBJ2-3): KAGVTQTPRYLIKTRGQQVTLSCSPISGHRSVSWYQQTPGQGLQFLFEYFSETQRNKGNFPGRFSGRQFSNSRSEMNVSTLELGDSALYLCASSSVSGTPDTQYFGPGTRLTVL.

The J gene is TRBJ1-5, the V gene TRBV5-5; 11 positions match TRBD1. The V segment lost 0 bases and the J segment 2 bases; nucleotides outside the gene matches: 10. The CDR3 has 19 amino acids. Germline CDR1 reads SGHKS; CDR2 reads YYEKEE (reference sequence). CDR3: CASSLDWTGGSSGNQPQHF. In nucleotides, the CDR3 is TGTGCCAGCAGCTTGGATTGGACAGGGGGCTCGTCTGGCAATCAGCCCCAGCATTTT.

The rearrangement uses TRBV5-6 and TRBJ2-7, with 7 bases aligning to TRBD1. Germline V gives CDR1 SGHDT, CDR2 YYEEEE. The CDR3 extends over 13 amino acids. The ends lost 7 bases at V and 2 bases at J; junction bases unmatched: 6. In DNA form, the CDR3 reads TGTGCCAGCCGGGACAGTTCTACCTACGAGCAGTACTTC. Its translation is CASRDSSTYEQYF. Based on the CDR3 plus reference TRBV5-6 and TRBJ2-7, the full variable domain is DAGVTQSPTHLIKTRGQQVTLRCSPKSGHDTVSWYQQALGQGPQFIFQYYEEEERQRGNFPDRFSGHQFPNYSSELNVNALLLGDSALYLCASRDSSTYEQYFGPGTRLTVT.

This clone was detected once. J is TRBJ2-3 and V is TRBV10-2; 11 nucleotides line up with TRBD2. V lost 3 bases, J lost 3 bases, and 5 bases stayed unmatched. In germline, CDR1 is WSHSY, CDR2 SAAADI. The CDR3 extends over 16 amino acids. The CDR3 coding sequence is TGCGCCAGCAGTGACCAACTAGCGGGAGAGACAGATACGCAGTATTTT. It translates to CASSDQLAGETDTQYF.

CDR3 DNA: TGTGCCTGGGAAGGGGTCTCTGGAAACACCATATATTTT. This gives the protein CAWEGVSGNTIYF. V gene TRBV30 combines with J gene TRBJ1-3; perhaps TRBD1 as D (5 bases). The CDR3 runs 13 residues. In germline, CDR1 is GTSNPN, CDR2 SVGIG (reference sequence). The ends were cut back, 5 bases at V and 0 bases at J, with 8 bases in the middle.